Sequencing of this T cell receptor beta chain was carried out in a study of OX40 agonist ivuxolimab in advanced cancers. For the study at large: Patients with hepatocellular carcinoma, melanoma, renal cell or head and neck cancer made up the dose-escalation patients. The study reported partial responses in three patients: one hepatocellular carcinoma, two cutaneous melanoma.

Whole-study results and caveats: Compared with CD4+, CD8+ T cells on average had more expanded clones.

Details on this clone: Its antigen is still unknown.

V lost 3 bases, J lost 0 bases, and 11 bases lay in between. Germline loops: CDR1 SGHVS, CDR2 FQNEAQ. The CDR3 has 16 amino acids. Profiling relied on immunoSEQ multiplex PCR, and the TCRdb table lists in-frame clones only, not all of them. In the table there are about 80,000 clones, 80% to 90% of which are singletons. The receptor's source is an adult with an advanced solid tumor such as melanoma, head and neck, liver or kidney cancer. Here the sequenced sample was CD4+ or CD8+ T cells sorted from blood, taken in a trial of the OX40 agonist ivuxolimab. The chain uses TRBV7-8 and TRBJ1-4; possible D gene TRBD1, 6 bases. In DNA, the CDR3 is TGTGCCAGCAGCTTCGGACAGTTTGCAACTAATGAAAAACTGTTTTTT. Its translation: CASSFGQFATNEKLFF. The complete variable domain, with remaining parts taken from reference TRBV7-8 and TRBJ1-4, reads GAGVSQSPRYKVAKRGQDVALRCDPISGHVSLFWYQQALGQGPEFLTYFQNEAQLDKSGLPSDRFFAERPEGSVSTLKIQRTQQEDSAVYLCASSFGQFATNEKLFFGSGTQLSVL.